This is a list of T cell receptor beta chains from one sample in a study of cytomegalovirus exposure and HLA in healthy donors. Only in-frame clones appear in the TCRdb table, and some are missing; sequencing was by immunoSEQ multiplex PCR. The sample holds around 50,000 clones, roughly three fifths seen once. Sequencing input: PBMCs. These receptors all come from a human donor in good health. CDR3s include the opening cysteine and the closing phenylalanine or tryptophan. Fields, in order: V gene, CDR3 protein.

TRBV30 | CAWSTGTGHNEQFF
TRBV5-4 | CASSADSEAFF
TRBV7-2 | CASSLMTGAAKNIQYF
TRBV4-2 | CASSQATSGGNNEQFF
TRBV7-2 | CASSLLQSQPQHF
TRBV5-1 | CASSRQGEGSTEAFF
TRBV5-1 | CASSRSGEPDNEQFF
TRBV13 | CASSLFGGAIYNEQFF
TRBV27 | CASSHGQGSLNTEAFF
TRBV7-3 | CASSLTGAGGVNGELFF
TRBV19 | CASSIDRGAGANVLTF
TRBV4-1 | CASSHWTGTALNYGYTF
TRBV13 | CASSDRDFHTDTQYF
TRBV7-8 | CASSLGTVRETQYF
TRBV5-1 | CASSGDISSNDQETQYF
TRBV9 | CASTRKSGSLEQFF
TRBV30 | CAWRPRDYKIQYF
TRBV15 | CATSRDRQGWPGELFF
TRBV5-1 | CASSPWTSGGSRETQYF
TRBV19 | CASSTAANYGYTF
TRBV30 | CAWSVIRGNYGYPF
TRBV19 | CASTARGTGGSNQPQHF
TRBV5-4 | CASSFSSEQYF
TRBV7-8 | CASSLARTSGGRTDTQYF
TRBV4-3 | CASSQVILDTQYF
TRBV11-2 | CASSFPSGIEAFF
TRBV25-1 | CASSSGRNTEAFF
TRBV30 | CAWSRDRGNQPQHF
TRBV18 | CASSPTAAETQYF
TRBV19 | CASSKTGVSRETQYF
TRBV18 | CASSPQGSGTGELFF
TRBV4-2 | CASSQEDRAGYQPQHF
TRBV7-7 | CASSPAGGSNSPLHF
TRBV2 | CASSPTEILYGYTF
TRBV13 | CASSLAADRGPFF
TRBV4-1 | CASSQVEGQGNRAFF
TRBV7-2 | CASSLARTGAGQPQHF
TRBV6-6 | CASSSPQGADYGYTF
TRBV30 | CAWSKLNSYGYTF
TRBV19 | CASSLTAGGGADTQYF
TRBV7-9 | CASSLEDRTNEKLFF
TRBV6-6 | CASSPTRANEQFF
TRBV4-2 | CASSQRSGLAGEETQYF
TRBV5-1 | CASSPWDSLYTDTQYF
TRBV5-1 | CASSLASGVFTGELFF
TRBV20-1 | CSARRSYEQYF
TRBV7-6 | CASSPRGGGGSYNEQFF
TRBV7-9 | CASSLGVNGEQYF
TRBV7-9 | CASGGGYNEQFF
TRBV7-3 | CASSLTGTGYYNSPLHF
TRBV19 | CASSVHVGLEGGEQYF
TRBV19 | CASSIDRRGRTEAFF
TRBV6-5 | CASSYSSPSSYEQYF
TRBV29-1 | CSVDSDRVMDRGTYYQPQHF
TRBV5-1 | CASKLAGNTGELFF